This TCR beta chain was sequenced for a study of blood T cell repertoires in COVID-19 (TCRdb year 2020). In terms of the full investigation: The collaborator samples originated in the United States, Italy and Spain and spanned the acute and convalescent phases of COVID-19. The prospective study material was composed of cDNA or gDNA derived from T cells, B-cell-depleted T cells, or PBMCs. Subjects who had been exposed to COVID-19, were actively infected with it, or had recovered from it provided the deeply sampled blood TCRbeta repertoires that made up the dataset. The repertoires were made available in a free public database intended to serve as a resource for research on the immune response to SARS-CoV-2. The samples were drawn from the first 160 participants of the ongoing ImmuneRACE study and from 950 to 1,500 subjects provided by 6 global collaborators. A de-identified subject ID, COVID-19 status, age in years and sex were almost always included in the sample metadata. Where available, HLA class I and class II types were taken from metadata supplied by the sample provider and were not determined by assay-based typing. Results and caveats for the whole study, not just this receptor: The quantity of clinical and demographic metadata differed by source and by participant and was supplied without curation.

A word on this clone: Its target antigen remains unknown. No per-base quality is available; no much larger clone lies one base away.

TCRbeta CDR3 regions were amplified from genomic DNA using the immunoSEQ Assay, a bias-controlled multiplex PCR. The source study handled its data this way. The number of nucleated cells in each sample was estimated from the amplification of reference gene primers within the assay. To quantify the absolute abundance of each unique TCRbeta CDR3 rearrangement, sequence reads were collapsed and filtered. For each sample, productive Simpson clonality was calculated by taking the square root of Simpson's diversity index across productive rearrangements. TCRdb carries this immuneACCESS record with in-frame sequences only. Its versions omit some clonotypes, under half of them owing to an unresolved V gene in the studies checked, with the rest unexplained. V, J and clone size reflect that table, while D and trimming were determined from the DNA. For this sample there are approximately 270,000 clones; 80% to 90% appear just once. The top ten hold 4.1% of the sample.

Participants in the prospective study were enrolled through a virtual design, were aged about 18 to 100 years, and lived in 24 United States geographic areas. Cohort assignment in the prospective study relied on participant-reported clinical history from a screening survey and a study questionnaire. Each participant in the prospective study had whole blood, serum and a nasopharyngeal or oropharyngeal swab collected by mobile phlebotomists. Additional blood draws and questionnaires over an approximately two-month period could optionally be provided by prospective study participants. Prospective study blood samples were shipped either frozen or at room temperature before DNA extraction. The TCR sequence derives from a woman aged 25 to 39 with acute COVID-19. Sequenced input: PBMCs or T cells enriched from blood (not recorded which).

The nucleotides read TGTGCCAGCAGCGCTTCGACTAGCGGGAAGGTAGTAAATGAGCAGTTCTTC. This gives the protein CASSASTSGKVVNEQFF. The rearranged segments are TRBV7-3 and TRBJ2-1; 11 nucleotides in the junction match TRBD2. CDR1 and CDR2 are drawn from the germline V gene: SGHTA, FQGTGA. From the cysteine up to the phenylalanine, the CDR3 has a length of 17 residues. CDR3 DNA is the only sequence kept; it has 51 bases, read in frame from the first base. V trim: 5 bases; J trim: 7 bases; unmatched bases: 13.